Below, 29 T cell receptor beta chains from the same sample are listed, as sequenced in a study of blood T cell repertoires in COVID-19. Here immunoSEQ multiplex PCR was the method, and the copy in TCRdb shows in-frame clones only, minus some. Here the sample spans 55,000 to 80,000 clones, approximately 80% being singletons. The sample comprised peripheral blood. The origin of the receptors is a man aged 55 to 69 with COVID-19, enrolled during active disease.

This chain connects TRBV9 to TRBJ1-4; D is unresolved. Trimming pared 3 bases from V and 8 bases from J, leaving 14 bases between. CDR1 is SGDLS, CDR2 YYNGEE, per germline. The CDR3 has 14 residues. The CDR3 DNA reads TGTGCCAGCAGCGCCGACCTTAGAGGGGAAAAACTGTTTTTT. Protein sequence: CASSADLRGEKLFF.

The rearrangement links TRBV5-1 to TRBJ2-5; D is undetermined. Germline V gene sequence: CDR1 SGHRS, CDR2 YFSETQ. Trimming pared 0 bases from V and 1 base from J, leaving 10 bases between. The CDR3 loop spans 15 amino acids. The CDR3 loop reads CASSLGSAPQETQYF. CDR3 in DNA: TGCGCCAGCAGCTTGGGCAGCGCCCCCCAAGAGACCCAGTACTTC.

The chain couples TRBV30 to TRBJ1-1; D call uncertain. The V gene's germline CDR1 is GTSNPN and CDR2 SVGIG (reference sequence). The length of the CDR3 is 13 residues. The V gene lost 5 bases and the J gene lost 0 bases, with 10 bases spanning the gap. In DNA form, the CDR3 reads TGTGCCTGGGAGAGAAATTTGAACACTGAAGCTTTCTTT. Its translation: CAWERNLNTEAFF.

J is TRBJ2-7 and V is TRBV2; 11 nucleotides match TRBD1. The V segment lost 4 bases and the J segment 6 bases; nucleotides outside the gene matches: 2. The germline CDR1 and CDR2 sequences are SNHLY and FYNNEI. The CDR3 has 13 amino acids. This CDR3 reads CASSGDRGGEQYF. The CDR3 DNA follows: TGTGCCAGCAGTGGGGACAGGGGGGGCGAGCAGTACTTC.

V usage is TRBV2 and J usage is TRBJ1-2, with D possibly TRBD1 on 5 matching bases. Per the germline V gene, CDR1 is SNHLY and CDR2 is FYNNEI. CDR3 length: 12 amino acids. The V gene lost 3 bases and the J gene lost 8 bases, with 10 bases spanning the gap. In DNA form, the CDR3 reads TGTGCCAGCAGTGACAGGGATCGGGGCTACACCTTC. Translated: CASSDRDRGYTF.

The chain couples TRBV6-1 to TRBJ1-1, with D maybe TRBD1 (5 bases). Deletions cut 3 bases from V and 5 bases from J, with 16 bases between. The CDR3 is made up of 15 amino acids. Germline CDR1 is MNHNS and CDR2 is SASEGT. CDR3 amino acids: CASSDKAGRETEAFF. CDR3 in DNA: TGTGCCAGCAGTGATAAGGCAGGGAGGGAGACTGAAGCTTTCTTT.

The CDR3 bases are TGTGCCAGCAGTCTAGGGGGCGCGAGGACCGGGGAGCTGTTTTTT. Protein sequence: CASSLGGARTGELFF. The genes are TRBV3-1 (or the pseudogene TRBV3-2) and TRBJ2-2; 7 bases map to TRBD1. This CDR3 contains 15 residues. V dropped 6 bases and J dropped 5; count of bases not matched to a gene: 9. The germline V gene has CDR1 LGHDT and CDR2 YNNKEL (reference sequence).

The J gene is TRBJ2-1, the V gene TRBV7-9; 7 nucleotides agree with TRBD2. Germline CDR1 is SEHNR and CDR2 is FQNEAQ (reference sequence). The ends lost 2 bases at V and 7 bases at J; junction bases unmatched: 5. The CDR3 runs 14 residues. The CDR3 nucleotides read TGTGCCAGCAGCTTATCGGGGACTACAAATGAGCAGTTCTTC. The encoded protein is CASSLSGTTNEQFF. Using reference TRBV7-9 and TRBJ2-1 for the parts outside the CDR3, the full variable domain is DTGVSQNPRHKITKRGQNVTFRCDPISEHNRLYWYRQTLGQGPEFLTYFQNEAQLEKSRLLSDRFSAERPKGSFSTLEIQRTEQGDSAMYLCASSLSGTTNEQFFGPGTRLTVL.

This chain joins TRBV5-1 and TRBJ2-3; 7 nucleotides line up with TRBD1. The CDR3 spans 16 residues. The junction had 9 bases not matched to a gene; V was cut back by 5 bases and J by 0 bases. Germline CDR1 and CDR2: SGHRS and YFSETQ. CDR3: CASRELQGRSTDTQYF. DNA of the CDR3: TGCGCCAGCAGGGAATTACAGGGGCGTAGCACAGATACGCAGTATTTT.

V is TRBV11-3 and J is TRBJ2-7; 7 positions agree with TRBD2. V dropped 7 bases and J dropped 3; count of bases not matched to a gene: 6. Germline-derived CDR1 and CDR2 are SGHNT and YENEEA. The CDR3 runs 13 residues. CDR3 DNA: TGTGCCAGCACCTCGGGGGGTCTCTACGAGCAGTACTTC. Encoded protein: CASTSGGLYEQYF.

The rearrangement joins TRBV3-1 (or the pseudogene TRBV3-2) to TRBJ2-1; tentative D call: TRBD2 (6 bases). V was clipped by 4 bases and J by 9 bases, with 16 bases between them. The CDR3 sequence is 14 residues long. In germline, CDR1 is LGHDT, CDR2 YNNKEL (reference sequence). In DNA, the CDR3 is TGTGCCAGCAGCCGAGTAGGGGAGGCGGGTGAGCAGTTCTTC. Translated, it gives CASSRVGEAGEQFF.

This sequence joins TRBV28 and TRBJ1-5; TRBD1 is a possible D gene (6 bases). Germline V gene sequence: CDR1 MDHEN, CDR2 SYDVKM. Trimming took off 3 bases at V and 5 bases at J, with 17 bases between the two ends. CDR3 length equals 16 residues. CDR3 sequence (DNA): TGTGCCAGCAGTTTTTTCAAGAGGGGGGGTCATCAGCCCCAGCATTTT. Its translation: CASSFFKRGGHQPQHF.

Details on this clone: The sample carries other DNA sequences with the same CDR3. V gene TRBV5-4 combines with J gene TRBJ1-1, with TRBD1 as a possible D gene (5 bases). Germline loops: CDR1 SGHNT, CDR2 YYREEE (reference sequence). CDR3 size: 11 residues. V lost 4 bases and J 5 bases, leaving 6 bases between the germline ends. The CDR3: CASSRGTEAFF. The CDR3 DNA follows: TGTGCCAGCAGCCGGGGGACTGAAGCTTTCTTT.

CDR3 nucleotide sequence: TGTGCCTGGAGTGAAGGGGGGACCCAGTACTTC. This codes for CAWSEGGTQYF. The chain joins TRBV30 to TRBJ2-5; D is perhaps TRBD1 (6 bases). CDR1 and CDR2 (germline): GTSNPN, SVGIG (reference sequence). CDR3 length equals 11 residues. Trimming removed 1 base from V and 7 bases from J, with 7 bases in between.

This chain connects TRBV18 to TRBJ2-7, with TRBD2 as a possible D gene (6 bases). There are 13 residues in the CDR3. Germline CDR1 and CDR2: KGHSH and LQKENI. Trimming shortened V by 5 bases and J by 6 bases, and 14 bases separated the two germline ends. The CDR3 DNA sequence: TGTGCCAGCTCAACGGCCCCGCGGGGCGAGCAGTACTTC. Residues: CASSTAPRGEQYF.

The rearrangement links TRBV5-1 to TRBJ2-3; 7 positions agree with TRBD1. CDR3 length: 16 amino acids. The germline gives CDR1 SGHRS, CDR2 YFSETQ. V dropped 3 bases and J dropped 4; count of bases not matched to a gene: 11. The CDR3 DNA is TGCGCCAGCAGCTACAAGACAGGGCAGGGTGCAGATACGCAGTATTTT. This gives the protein CASSYKTGQGADTQYF.

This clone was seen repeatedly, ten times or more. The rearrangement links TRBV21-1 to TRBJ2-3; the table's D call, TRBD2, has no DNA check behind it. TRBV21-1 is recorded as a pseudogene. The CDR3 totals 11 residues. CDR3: CASSPRDTQYF. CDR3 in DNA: TGTGCCAGCAGCCCCCGAGATACGCAGTATTTT.

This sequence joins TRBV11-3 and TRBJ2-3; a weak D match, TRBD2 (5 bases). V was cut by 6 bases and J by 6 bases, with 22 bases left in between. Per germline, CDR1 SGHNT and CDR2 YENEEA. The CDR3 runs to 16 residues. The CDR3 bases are TGTGCCAGCAGTCCTGGATCCAGCGGACCCGCGGATACGCAGTATTTT. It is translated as CASSPGSSGPADTQYF.

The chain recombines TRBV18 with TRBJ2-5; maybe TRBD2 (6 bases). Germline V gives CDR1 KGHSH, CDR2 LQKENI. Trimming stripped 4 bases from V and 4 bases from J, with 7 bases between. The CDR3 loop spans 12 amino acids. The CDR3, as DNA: TGTGCCAGCTCACGGGACTTAGAGACCCAGTACTTC. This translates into CASSRDLETQYF.

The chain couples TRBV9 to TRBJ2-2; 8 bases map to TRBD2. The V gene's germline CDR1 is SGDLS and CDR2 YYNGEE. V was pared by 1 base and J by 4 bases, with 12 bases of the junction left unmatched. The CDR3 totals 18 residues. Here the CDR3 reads CASSVSASGFTGTGELFF. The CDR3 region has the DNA TGTGCCAGCAGCGTAAGCGCTAGCGGGTTTACGGGCACCGGGGAGCTGTTTTTT.

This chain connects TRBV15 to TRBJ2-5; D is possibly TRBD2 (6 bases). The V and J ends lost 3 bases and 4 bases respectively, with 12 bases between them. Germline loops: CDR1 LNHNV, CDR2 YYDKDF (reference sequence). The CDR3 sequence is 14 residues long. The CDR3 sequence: CATSSPSEGETQYF. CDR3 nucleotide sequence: TGTGCCACCAGCAGCCCCTCGGAGGGAGAGACCCAGTACTTC.

In DNA, the CDR3 is TGTGCCAGCAATCAGTGGAGCTCTGGGGCCAACGTCCTGACTTTC. This translates into CASNQWSSGANVLTF. The rearrangement uses TRBV28 and TRBJ2-6; D is ambiguous. Germline lookup yields CDR1 MDHEN and CDR2 SYDVKM. The CDR3 extends over 15 amino acids. Trimming took off 7 bases at V and 0 bases at J, with 10 bases between the two ends.

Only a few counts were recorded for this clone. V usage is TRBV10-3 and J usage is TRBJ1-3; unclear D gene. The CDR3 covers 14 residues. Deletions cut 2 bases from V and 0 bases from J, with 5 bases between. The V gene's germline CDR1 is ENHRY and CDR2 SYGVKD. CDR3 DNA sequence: TGTGCCATCAGTGAGCAGTTCTCTGGAAACACCATATATTTT. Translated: CAISEQFSGNTIYF.

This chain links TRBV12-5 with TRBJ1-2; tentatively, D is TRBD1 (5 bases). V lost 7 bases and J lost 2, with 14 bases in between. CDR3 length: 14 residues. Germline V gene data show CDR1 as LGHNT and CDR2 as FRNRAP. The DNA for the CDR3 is TGTGCTAGTGCCCCGACAGCGATCAACTATGGCTACACCTTC. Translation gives CASAPTAINYGYTF.

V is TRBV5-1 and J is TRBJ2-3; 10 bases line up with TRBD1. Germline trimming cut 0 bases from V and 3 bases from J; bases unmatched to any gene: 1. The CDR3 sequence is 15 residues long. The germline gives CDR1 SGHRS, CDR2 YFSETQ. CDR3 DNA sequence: TGCGCCAGCAGCTTGGGGGGACAGGGGACAGATACGCAGTATTTT. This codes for CASSLGGQGTDTQYF.

In DNA form, the CDR3 reads TGTGCCAGCAGCCACTCTGGGACAGGGGGCCGAAAACTGTTTTTT. Amino acid sequence: CASSHSGTGGRKLFF. V usage is TRBV3-1 (or the pseudogene TRBV3-2) and J usage is TRBJ1-4; 12 bases fit TRBD1. Germline V gene sequence: CDR1 LGHDT, CDR2 YNNKEL (reference sequence). V dropped 3 bases and J dropped 10; count of bases not matched to a gene: 6. The CDR3 has 15 amino acids.

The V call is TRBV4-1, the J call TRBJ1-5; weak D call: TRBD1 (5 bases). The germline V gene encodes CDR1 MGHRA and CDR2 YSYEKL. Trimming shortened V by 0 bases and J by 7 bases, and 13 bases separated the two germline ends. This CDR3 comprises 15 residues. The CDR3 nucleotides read TGCGCCAGCAGCCAAGACAGTGGGGCTCGACAGCCCCAGCATTTT. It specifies CASSQDSGARQPQHF.

CDR3 residues: CASSPRVMNTEAFF. The CDR3 nucleotides read TGTGCCAGCAGCCCCCGGGTTATGAACACTGAAGCTTTCTTT. The rearrangement links TRBV5-5 to TRBJ1-1; D is unclear. The CDR3 spans 14 residues. Trimming shortened V by 4 bases and J by 0 bases, and 10 bases separated the two germline ends. Germline V gives CDR1 SGHKS, CDR2 YYEKEE (reference sequence).

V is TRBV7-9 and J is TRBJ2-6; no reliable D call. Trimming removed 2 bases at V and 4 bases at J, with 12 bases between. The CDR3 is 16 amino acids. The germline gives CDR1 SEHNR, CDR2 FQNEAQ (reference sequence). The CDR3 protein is CASSLLLLSGANVLTF. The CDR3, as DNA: TGTGCCAGCAGCTTACTTCTTCTATCGGGGGCCAACGTCCTGACTTTC. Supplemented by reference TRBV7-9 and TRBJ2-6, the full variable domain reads DTGVSQNPRHKITKRGQNVTFRCDPISEHNRLYWYRQTLGQGPEFLTYFQNEAQLEKSRLLSDRFSAERPKGSFSTLEIQRTEQGDSAMYLCASSLLLLSGANVLTFGAGSRLTVL.